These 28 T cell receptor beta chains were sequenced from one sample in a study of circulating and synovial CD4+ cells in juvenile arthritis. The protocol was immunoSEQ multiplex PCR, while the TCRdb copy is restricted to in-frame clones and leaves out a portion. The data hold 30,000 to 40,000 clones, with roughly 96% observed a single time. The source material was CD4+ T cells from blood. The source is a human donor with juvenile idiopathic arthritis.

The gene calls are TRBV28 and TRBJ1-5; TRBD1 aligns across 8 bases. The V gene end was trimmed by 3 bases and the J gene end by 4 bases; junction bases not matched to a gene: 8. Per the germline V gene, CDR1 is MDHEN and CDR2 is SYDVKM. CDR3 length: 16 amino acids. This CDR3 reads CASSFPDREPNQPQHF. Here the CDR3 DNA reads TGTGCCAGCAGTTTCCCGGACAGGGAGCCAAATCAGCCCCAGCATTTT.

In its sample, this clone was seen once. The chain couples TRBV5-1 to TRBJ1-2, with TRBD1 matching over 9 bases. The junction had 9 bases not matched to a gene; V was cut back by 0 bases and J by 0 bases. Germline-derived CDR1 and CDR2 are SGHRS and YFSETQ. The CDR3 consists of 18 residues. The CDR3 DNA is TGCGCCAGCAGCTTGGATAACAGGGGGCGACCAGCTAACTATGGCTACACCTTC. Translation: CASSLDNRGRPANYGYTF.

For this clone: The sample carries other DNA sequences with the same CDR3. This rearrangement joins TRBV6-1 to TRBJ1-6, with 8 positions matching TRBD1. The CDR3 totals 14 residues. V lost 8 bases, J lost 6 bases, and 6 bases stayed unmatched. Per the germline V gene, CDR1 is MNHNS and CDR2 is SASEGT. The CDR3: CASGRDRLNSPLHF. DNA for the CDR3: TGTGCCAGCGGCCGGGACAGGCTTAATTCACCCCTCCACTTT.

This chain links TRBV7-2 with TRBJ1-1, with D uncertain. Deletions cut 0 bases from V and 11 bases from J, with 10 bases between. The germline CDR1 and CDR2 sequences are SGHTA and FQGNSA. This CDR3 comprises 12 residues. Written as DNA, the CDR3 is TGTGCCAGCAGCTTAGCGCGGGGTAGTGCTTTCTTT. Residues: CASSLARGSAFF.

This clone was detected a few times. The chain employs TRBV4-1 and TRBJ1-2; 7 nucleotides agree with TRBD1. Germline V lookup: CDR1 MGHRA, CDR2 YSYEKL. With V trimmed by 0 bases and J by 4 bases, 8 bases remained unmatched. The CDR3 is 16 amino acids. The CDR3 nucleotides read TGCGCCAGCAGCCAAGAGAGACAGGGTGGCCCCTATGGCTACACCTTC. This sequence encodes CASSQERQGGPYGYTF.

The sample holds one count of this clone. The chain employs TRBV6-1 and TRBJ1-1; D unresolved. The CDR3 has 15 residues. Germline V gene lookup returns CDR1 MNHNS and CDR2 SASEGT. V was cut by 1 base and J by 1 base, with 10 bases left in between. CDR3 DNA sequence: TGTGCCAGCAGTGAAGAACGACACCGGAACACTGAAGCTTTCTTT. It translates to CASSEERHRNTEAFF.

In DNA form, the CDR3 reads TGTGCCAGCAGTTTATCCCCATTGATAGACACCCTCCCGGGATGGGCCCAGTACTTC. It translates to CASSLSPLIDTLPGWAQYF. The chain employs TRBV28 and TRBJ2-5, with D perhaps matching TRBD2 (5 bases). This CDR3 contains 19 residues. CDR1 is MDHEN and CDR2 is SYDVKM in the germline V gene. Trimming took 1 base from V and 9 from J, leaving 30 bases between them.

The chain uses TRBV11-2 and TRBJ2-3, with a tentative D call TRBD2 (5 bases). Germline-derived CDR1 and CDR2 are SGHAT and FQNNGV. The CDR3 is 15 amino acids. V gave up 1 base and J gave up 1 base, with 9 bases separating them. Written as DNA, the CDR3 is TGTGCCAGCAGCTTAGTCCGGGGAGGCACAGATACGCAGTATTTT. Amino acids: CASSLVRGGTDTQYF. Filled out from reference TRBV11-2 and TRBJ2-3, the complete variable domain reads EAGVAQSPRYKIIEKRQSVAFWCNPISGHATLYWYQQILGQGPKLLIQFQNNGVVDDSQLPKDRFSAERLKGVDSTLKIQPAKLEDSAVYLCASSLVRGGTDTQYFGPGTRLTVL.

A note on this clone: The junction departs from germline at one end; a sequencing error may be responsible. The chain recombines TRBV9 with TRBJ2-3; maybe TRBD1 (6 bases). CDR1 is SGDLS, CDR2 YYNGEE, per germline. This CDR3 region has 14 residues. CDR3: CTSSTSQGRDTQYF. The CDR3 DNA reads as TGTACCAGCAGCACATCACAGGGAAGGGATACGCAGTATTTT.

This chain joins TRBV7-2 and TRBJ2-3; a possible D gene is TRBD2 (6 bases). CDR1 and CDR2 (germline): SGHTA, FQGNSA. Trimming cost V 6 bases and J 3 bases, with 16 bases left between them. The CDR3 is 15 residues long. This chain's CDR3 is CASREVTSATDTQYF. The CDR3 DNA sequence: TGTGCCAGCAGGGAGGTGACTAGTGCAACAGATACGCAGTATTTT.

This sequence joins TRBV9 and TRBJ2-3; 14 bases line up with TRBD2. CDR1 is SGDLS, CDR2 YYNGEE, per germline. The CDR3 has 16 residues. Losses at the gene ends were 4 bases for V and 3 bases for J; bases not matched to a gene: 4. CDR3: CASSPRTSGGTDTQYF. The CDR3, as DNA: TGTGCCAGCAGCCCTCGGACTAGCGGGGGGACAGATACGCAGTATTTT.

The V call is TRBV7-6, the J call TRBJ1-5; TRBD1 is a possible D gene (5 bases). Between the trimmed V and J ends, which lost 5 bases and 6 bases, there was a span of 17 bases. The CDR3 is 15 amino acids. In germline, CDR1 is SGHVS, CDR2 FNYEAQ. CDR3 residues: CASSPVGGGGQPQHF. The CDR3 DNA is TGTGCCAGCAGCCCCGTCGGGGGAGGAGGTCAGCCCCAGCATTTT.

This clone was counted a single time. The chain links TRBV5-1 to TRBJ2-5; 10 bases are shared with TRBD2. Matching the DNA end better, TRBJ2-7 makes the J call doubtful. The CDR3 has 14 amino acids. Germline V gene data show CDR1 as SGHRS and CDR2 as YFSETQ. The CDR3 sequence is CASTSTSGSYEQYF. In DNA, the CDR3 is TGCGCCAGCACCTCGACTAGCGGGTCCTACGAGCAGTACTTC.

The CDR3 region is CASSEDLAGGSYF. The CDR3 coding sequence is TGTGCCAGCAGTGAAGACCTAGCGGGGGGCTCCTACTTC. The chain uses TRBV6-1 and TRBJ2-5; 11 nucleotides match TRBD2. Per the germline V gene, CDR1 is MNHNS and CDR2 is SASEGT. The V and J ends lost 1 base and 14 bases, in that order; junction bases with no gene match: 6. The CDR3 spans 13 residues.

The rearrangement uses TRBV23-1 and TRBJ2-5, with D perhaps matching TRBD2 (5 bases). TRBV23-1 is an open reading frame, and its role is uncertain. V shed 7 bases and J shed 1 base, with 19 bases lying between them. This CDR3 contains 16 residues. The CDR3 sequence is CASTQGQAGIQETQYF. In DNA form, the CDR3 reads TGCGCCAGCACCCAAGGGCAGGCGGGTATCCAAGAGACCCAGTACTTC.

CDR3 DNA: TGTGCCAGCAGCCATGGGTCTTCTAGCGGGAGTTACAATGAGCAGTTCTTC. It encodes CASSHGSSSGSYNEQFF. The genes are TRBV11-3 and TRBJ2-1, with 10 bases that match TRBD2. CDR3 length: 17 amino acids. J gave up 4 bases and V 5 bases, and 11 bases lay outside the gene matches. The germline gives CDR1 SGHNT, CDR2 YENEEA. Filled out from reference TRBV11-3 and TRBJ2-1, the complete variable domain reads EAGVVQSPRYKIIEKKQPVAFWCNPISGHNTLYWYLQNLGQGPELLIRYENEEAVDDSQLPKDRFSAERLKGVDSTLKIQPAELGDSAVYLCASSHGSSSGSYNEQFFGPGTRLTVL.

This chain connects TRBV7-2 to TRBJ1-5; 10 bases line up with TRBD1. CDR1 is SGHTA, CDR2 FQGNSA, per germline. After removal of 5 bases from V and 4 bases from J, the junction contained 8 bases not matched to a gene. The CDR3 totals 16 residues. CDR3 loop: CASSPRDRGPNQPQHF. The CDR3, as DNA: TGTGCCAGCAGCCCTAGGGACAGGGGCCCTAATCAGCCCCAGCATTTT.

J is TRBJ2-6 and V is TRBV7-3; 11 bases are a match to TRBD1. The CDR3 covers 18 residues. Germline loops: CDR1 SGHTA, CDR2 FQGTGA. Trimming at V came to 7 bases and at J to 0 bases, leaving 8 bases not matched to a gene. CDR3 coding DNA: TGTGCCAGCAATTCCCCCGGGACAGGGGGCTCTGGGGCCAACGTCCTGACTTTC. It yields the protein CASNSPGTGGSGANVLTF.

The CDR3 DNA is TGCGCCAGCAGCCGGGAGCCGGAGTCCTACGAGCAGTACTTC. Amino acids: CASSREPESYEQYF. The rearrangement joins TRBV4-1 to TRBJ2-7; the D gene is possibly TRBD2 (5 bases). The CDR3 is 14 residues long. Germline V CDR1 and CDR2: MGHRA, YSYEKL. Trimming removed 4 bases from V and 1 base from J, with 11 bases in between.

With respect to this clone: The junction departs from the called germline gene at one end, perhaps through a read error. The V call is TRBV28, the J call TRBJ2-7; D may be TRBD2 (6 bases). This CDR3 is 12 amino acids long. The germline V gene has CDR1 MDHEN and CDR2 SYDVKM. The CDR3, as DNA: TGTGCCAGCAGACCTGGGACTTACGAGCGGTACTTC. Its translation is CASRPGTYERYF.

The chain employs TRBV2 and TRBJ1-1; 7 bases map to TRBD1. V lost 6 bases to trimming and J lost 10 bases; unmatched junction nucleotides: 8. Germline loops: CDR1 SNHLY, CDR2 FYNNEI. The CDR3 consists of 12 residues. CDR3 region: CASREPTGRAFF. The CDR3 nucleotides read TGTGCCAGCAGGGAACCGACAGGGAGAGCTTTCTTT. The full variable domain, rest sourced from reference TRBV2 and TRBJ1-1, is EPEVTQTPSHQVTQMGQEVILRCVPISNHLYFYWYRQILGQKVEFLVSFYNNEISEKSEIFDDQFSVERPDGSNFTLKIRSTKLEDSAMYFCASREPTGRAFFGQGTRLTVV.

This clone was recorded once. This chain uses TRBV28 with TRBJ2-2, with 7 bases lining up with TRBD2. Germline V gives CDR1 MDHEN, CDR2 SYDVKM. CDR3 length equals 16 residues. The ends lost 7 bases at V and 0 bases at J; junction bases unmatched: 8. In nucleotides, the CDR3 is TGTGCCAGCATTGTAGGGGACTACACGAACACCGGGGAGCTGTTTTTT. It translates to CASIVGDYTNTGELFF.

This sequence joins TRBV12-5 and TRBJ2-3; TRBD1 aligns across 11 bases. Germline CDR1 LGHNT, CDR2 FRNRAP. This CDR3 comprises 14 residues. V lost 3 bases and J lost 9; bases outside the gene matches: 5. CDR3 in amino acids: CASGFAGQGATQYF. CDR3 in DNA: TGTGCTAGTGGTTTTGCAGGACAGGGGGCCACGCAGTATTTT. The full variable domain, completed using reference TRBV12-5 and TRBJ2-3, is DARVTQTPRHKVTEMGQEVTMRCQPILGHNTVFWYRQTMMQGLELLAYFRNRAPLDDSGMPKDRFSAEMPDATLATLKIQPSEPRDSAVYFCASGFAGQGATQYFGPGTRLTVL.

The CDR3 nucleotides are TGTGCCAGCAGCAGGACAGGGTTTGATGATGGCCGGAATGAAAAACTGTTTTTT. This translates into CASSRTGFDDGRNEKLFF. The chain has TRBV27 and TRBJ1-4; 8 nucleotides match TRBD1. After removal of 6 bases from V and 5 bases from J, the junction contained 17 bases not matched to a gene. The CDR3 has 18 amino acids. Germline V gene sequence: CDR1 MNHEY, CDR2 SMNVEV (reference sequence).

The CDR3 spells CASSLSRPIMAGELFF. DNA of the CDR3: TGTGCCAGCAGCTTAAGCAGGCCTATTATGGCCGGGGAGCTGTTTTTT. The rearrangement uses TRBV5-8 and TRBJ2-2; no firm D call. CDR3 length equals 16 residues. CDR1 is SGHTS, CDR2 YDEGEE, per germline. The V end lost 2 bases, the J end lost 6 bases, and 17 bases lay between the germline ends.

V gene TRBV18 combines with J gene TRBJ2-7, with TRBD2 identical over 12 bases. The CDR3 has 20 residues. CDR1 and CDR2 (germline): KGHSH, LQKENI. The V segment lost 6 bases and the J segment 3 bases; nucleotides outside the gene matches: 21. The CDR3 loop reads CASSPGLAGPTETGLYEQYF. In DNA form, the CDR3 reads TGTGCCAGCTCTCCGGGACTAGCGGGCCCAACCGAGACCGGCCTCTACGAGCAGTACTTC.

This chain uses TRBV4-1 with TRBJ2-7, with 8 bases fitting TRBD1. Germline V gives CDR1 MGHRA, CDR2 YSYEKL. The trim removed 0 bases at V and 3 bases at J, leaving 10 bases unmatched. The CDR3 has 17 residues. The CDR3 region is CASSQEPPRQGYYEQYF. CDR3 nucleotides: TGCGCCAGCAGCCAAGAGCCCCCCAGACAGGGGTACTACGAGCAGTACTTC.

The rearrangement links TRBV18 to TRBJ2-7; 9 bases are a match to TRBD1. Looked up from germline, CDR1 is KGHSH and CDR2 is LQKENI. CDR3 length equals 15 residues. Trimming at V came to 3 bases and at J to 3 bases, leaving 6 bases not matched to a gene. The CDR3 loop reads CASSPSQGAGYEQYF. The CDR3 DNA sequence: TGTGCCAGCTCACCGTCACAGGGGGCAGGCTACGAGCAGTACTTC.